This TCR beta chain was captured in a study of blood T cell repertoires in COVID-19. Profiling relied on immunoSEQ multiplex PCR, and the TCRdb table lists in-frame clones only, not all of them. Among around 180,000 clones, approximately 85% were seen once, and the ten largest hold around 10%. This CDR3 region has 17 residues. Germline loops: CDR1 SGHNT, CDR2 YYREEE (reference sequence). V was clipped by 4 bases and J by 5 bases; unmatched bases: 10. This receptor was identified in a woman aged 80 or over with acute or convalescent COVID-19. The rearrangement uses TRBV5-4 and TRBJ2-2; TRBD1 matches at 11 bases. The material sequenced was peripheral blood. The CDR3 sequence: CASSPRDRGEFTGELFF. CDR3 nucleotides: TGTGCCAGCAGCCCCCGGGACAGGGGGGAATTTACCGGGGAGCTGTTTTTT.